The clone carrying this TCR beta chain was found many times. Its antigen is still unknown. RNA transcripts served as the template for amplifying TCR beta CDR3 regions. HTBI primers were the set used in a first-round RT-PCR of the TCR CDR3. TCRdb independently ran MiXCR on the multiplex PCR reads; one entry per CDR3 protein. The repertoire includes over 250,000 distinct CDR3 sequences, 22% of them detected once, and approximately 60% sits in the top ten. The data were obtained in a study of T cells in Graves' hyperthyroidism and ophthalmopathy. Study observations and caveats: Blood also carried most thyroid clonotypes expanded above 0.001.

V lost 0 bases to trimming and J lost 2 bases, with 9 bases between them. This CDR3 contains 14 residues. Germline values: CDR1 SGHRS, CDR2 YFSETQ. The sequenced sample consisted of blood. This sequence originates from a man aged 25-45 years with Graves' ophthalmopathy. This chain uses TRBV5-1 with TRBJ2-7; D ambiguous. CDR3 protein: CASSLGFSTYEQYF. CDR3 bases: TGCGCCAGCAGCTTGGGTTTTTCGACCTACGAGCAGTACTTC.